Sequencing of this T cell receptor (beta chain) was carried out in a study of blood T cell repertoires in COVID-19. Study-wide background: Specimens from acute and convalescent COVID-19 originated in the United States, Italy and Spain.

Authors' methods: The authors estimated nucleated cell counts from reference gene primer amplification. The table came from immunoSEQ multiplex PCR; TCRdb's copy has only in-frame clones and leaves some out. The V and J calls and clone size come from that table; D and trimming were worked out from the DNA. The profile shows approximately 290,000 clones, 80% to 90% of them singletons. The CDR3 spans 14 residues. V was cut by 6 bases and J by 2 bases, with 14 bases left in between. Per the germline V gene, CDR1 is SGHRS and CDR2 is YFSETQ. The V gene is TRBV5-1, the J gene TRBJ2-5; possible D gene TRBD1, 5 bases. The clonotype originates from a woman aged 30 to 39 who had recovered from COVID-19. Sequencing input: PBMCs or T cells enriched from blood (not recorded which). CDR3 sequence reads: CASTPGKGQETQYF. The DNA for the CDR3 is TGCGCCAGCACCCCCGGCAAGGGGCAAGAGACCCAGTACTTC.